This T cell receptor (beta chain) was profiled in a study of cytomegalovirus exposure and HLA in healthy donors. The PCR had 60 Vbeta and 13 Jbeta primers. Generated by immunoSEQ multiplex PCR, the TCRdb table keeps only in-frame clones and is missing some. The sample carries some 170,000 clones, just over 70% recorded once. Germline assignment: CDR1 SGHTA and CDR2 FQGTGA. This CDR3 is built from 17 residues. The V gene end was trimmed by 5 bases and the J gene end by 5 bases; junction bases not matched to a gene: 13. The sequence came from a man between 18 and 29 years old in good health and CMV-seropositive. Sequences were obtained from PBMCs. The chain couples TRBV7-3 to TRBJ2-3; 10 nucleotides align to TRBD2. CDR3 residues: CASSAGSSGGFRDTQYF. DNA for the CDR3: TGTGCCAGCAGCGCGGGATCTAGCGGGGGTTTTCGAGATACGCAGTATTTT.